Here is one TCR beta chain with its context. The data were taken from a study of blood T cell repertoires in COVID-19. Only in-frame clones appear in the TCRdb table, and some are missing; sequencing was by immunoSEQ multiplex PCR. This table has 150,000 to 200,000 clones, roughly three quarters appearing once. CDR3 length: 14 residues. Trimming cost V 5 bases and J 3 bases, with 16 bases left between them. CDR1 is SQVTM, CDR2 ANQGSEA, per germline. The TCR originated in a woman in her 40s with COVID-19, enrolled during active disease. The chain combines TRBV29-1 with TRBJ1-1, with TRBD1 as a possible D gene (6 bases). The material sequenced was peripheral blood. The CDR3: CSVSRGGGYTEAFF. CDR3 DNA sequence: TGCAGCGTTTCCCGGGGGGGCGGGTACACTGAAGCTTTCTTT.